This T cell receptor beta chain was captured in a study of early T cells in non-severe SARS-CoV-2 infection. Background on the study: Chains were not paired, and sequencing was done on bulk RNA from unsorted whole blood. Points from the study as a whole: There was a bias toward anti-spike CD8 responses in VDJdb matching, which missed private and CD4 specificities.

V was clipped by 0 bases and J by 5 bases; unmatched bases: 8. Per the germline V gene, CDR1 is SGHVS and CDR2 is FNYEAQ. The CDR3 length is 16 residues. Individual cDNA molecules carried attached unique molecular identifiers. TCRdb passed the 5' RACE reads through MiXCR, listing each CDR3 protein once. The sample has around 92,000 distinct CDR3 sequences; around 10% are singletons. This clonotype has at least ten counts. No antigen is known for it. The clonotype was recovered from an adult who was a healthcare worker with PCR-confirmed SARS-CoV-2 infection or an uninfected control (not recorded which). Sequenced sample: whole blood. The chain links TRBV7-6 to TRBJ2-5, with 8 bases aligning to TRBD2. The CDR3 region is CASSLAPRGGKETQYF. CDR3 sequence (DNA): TGTGCCAGCAGCTTAGCCCCCCGCGGGGGGAAGGAGACCCAGTACTTC.